Below, 28 T cell receptor beta chains from the same sample are listed, as sequenced in a study of CD8 T cells in ankylosing spondylitis. The study's findings and limits: Seemingly distinctive of ankylosing spondylitis blood was a TCR beta motif formed by eight highly homologous variants.

TCRdb reanalysed the 5' RACE reads using MiXCR and keeps one entry per CDR3 protein. In the table there are 350,000 to 550,000 distinct CDR3 sequences, roughly a quarter of which are singletons. Antigen specificity for these receptors is unknown. The specimen was blood, either unsorted or a sorted T cell fraction (not recorded which). These receptors came from a male donor with ankylosing spondylitis.

This clonotype turned up a few times. V is TRBV20-1 and J is TRBJ2-5; 9 positions match TRBD2. J was trimmed by 6 bases and V by 6 bases; bases with no gene match: 17. CDR3 length equals 16 residues. In germline, CDR1 is DFQATT, CDR2 SNEGSKA (reference sequence). CDR3 amino acids: CSALRGFSGSVKTQYF. The CDR3 DNA is TGCAGTGCCCTAAGGGGTTTTAGCGGGAGCGTAAAGACCCAGTACTTC.

This rearrangement joins TRBV15 to TRBJ1-6; D ambiguous. Trimming pared 4 bases from V and 12 bases from J, leaving 19 bases between. The length of the CDR3 is 15 residues. Germline V gene sequence: CDR1 LNHNV, CDR2 YYDKDF (reference sequence). This CDR3 reads CATSKDPEWGEPLHF. As DNA, the CDR3 is TGTGCCACCAGCAAAGACCCCGAGTGGGGTGAACCCCTCCACTTT.

This clonotype was counted only a few times. This chain uses TRBV12-3 or TRBV12-4 with TRBJ2-7; unclear D gene. The length of the CDR3 is 13 residues. V gave up 6 bases and J gave up 3 bases, with 12 bases separating them. Here the CDR3 reads CASRAVGGYEQYF. In DNA form, the CDR3 reads TGTGCCAGCAGGGCGGTGGGCGGCTACGAGCAGTACTTC.

The table lists this clonotype with a few counts. V is TRBV12-3 or TRBV12-4 and J is TRBJ2-6, with D perhaps given as TRBD1 or TRBD2 (5 bases each). V was trimmed by 5 bases and J by 2 bases, leaving 19 bases between them. The CDR3 spans 18 residues. The CDR3 reads CASSPSGTYTAGANVLTF. Written as DNA, the CDR3 is TGTGCCAGCAGTCCGTCCGGGACCTACACCGCTGGGGCCAACGTCCTGACTTTC.

CDR3 nucleotide sequence: TGCGCCAGCAGCCAAGATCCCCGGACAGGCCATTATGGCTACACCTTC. Translation gives CASSQDPRTGHYGYTF. The chain recombines TRBV4-1 with TRBJ1-2; TRBD1 aligns across 7 bases. V shed 0 bases, J shed 5 bases, and the junction held 9 bases outside the gene matches. The CDR3 extends over 16 amino acids. The germline gives CDR1 MGHRA, CDR2 YSYEKL.

The table lists this clonotype with a few counts. V gene TRBV18 combines with J gene TRBJ2-7; 11 bases agree with TRBD2. V gave up 5 bases and J gave up 1 base; unmatched junction bases: 4. The germline V gene encodes CDR1 KGHSH and CDR2 LQKENI. The CDR3 length is 15 residues. CDR3 sequence: CASSEGLADSYEQYF. CDR3 coding DNA: TGTGCCAGCTCAGAGGGACTAGCGGATTCCTACGAGCAGTACTTC.

This clonotype was seen more than once but under ten times. This rearrangement joins TRBV24-1 to TRBJ2-5, with a possible D match to TRBD1 (6 bases). The V gene's germline CDR1 is KGHDR and CDR2 SFDVKD. With 9 bases removed from V and 7 bases from J, the gap between germline ends came to 20 bases. The CDR3 has 14 residues. For the CDR3, the DNA is TGTGCCACCGGGGCCCCAGGGGACCTCGGGACCCAGTACTTC. This translates into CATGAPGDLGTQYF.

The V gene is TRBV3-1, the J gene TRBJ2-2, with 7 bases matching TRBD2. The V gene end was trimmed by 2 bases and the J gene end by 0 bases; junction bases not matched to a gene: 6. The CDR3 loop spans 17 amino acids. Germline CDR1 and CDR2: LGHDT and YNNKEL (reference sequence). The CDR3 is CASSQYRRGANTGELFF. CDR3 in DNA: TGTGCCAGCAGCCAATATCGCCGGGGGGCGAACACCGGGGAGCTGTTTTTT. Complete variable domain (other parts from reference TRBV3-1 and TRBJ2-2): DTAVSQTPKYLVTQMGNDKSIKCEQNLGHDTMYWYKQDSKKFLKIMFSYNNKELIINETVPNRFSPKSPDKAHLNLHINSLELGDSAVYFCASSQYRRGANTGELFFGEGSRLTVL.

This clonotype showed up just a few times. The chain carries TRBV7-8 and TRBJ2-1; 10 bases agree with TRBD2. Germline V lookup: CDR1 SGHVS, CDR2 FQNEAQ. The J segment lost 5 bases and the V segment lost 2 bases, leaving 3 bases of the junction unmatched. The CDR3 is 15 residues long. CDR3: CASSLLAGVHNEQFF. The CDR3 DNA reads as TGTGCCAGCAGCTTACTAGCGGGAGTCCACAATGAGCAGTTCTTC.

DNA for the CDR3: TGTGCCAGCAGACGGCAAGGGGGGGGTGGCTACGAGCAGTACTTC. Residues: CASRRQGGGGYEQYF. V is TRBV12-3 or TRBV12-4 and J is TRBJ2-7; perhaps TRBD2 as D (7 bases). Trimming left V 6 bases short and J 3 bases short, with 18 bases between. The CDR3 runs 15 residues.

V usage is TRBV5-1 and J usage is TRBJ2-7; D not certain. The CDR3 has 13 residues. V was clipped by 1 base and J by 3 bases, with 8 bases between them. CDR1 is SGHRS, CDR2 YFSETQ, per germline. CDR3 nucleotide sequence: TGCGCCAGCAGCTTGCAGCACCACTACGAGCAGTACGTC. Translating it yields CASSLQHHYEQYV.

This clonotype was seen a handful of times. This sequence joins TRBV12-3 or TRBV12-4 and TRBJ2-2; 11 positions match TRBD1. Losses at the gene ends were 1 base for V and 4 bases for J; bases not matched to a gene: 2. The CDR3 is made up of 16 amino acids. The CDR3 bases are TGTGCCAGCAGTTTAGGGACAGGGGGCAGCACCGGGGAGCTGTTTTTT. Amino acid sequence: CASSLGTGGSTGELFF.

This clonotype was observed a handful of times. This CDR3 reads CASSRQGPPNTGELFF. DNA for the CDR3: TGTGCCAGCAGCCGACAGGGTCCTCCGAACACCGGGGAGCTGTTTTTT. The chain uses TRBV7-9 and TRBJ2-2; 7 bases are shared with TRBD1. CDR3 length: 16 amino acids. The ends lost 5 bases at V and 0 bases at J; junction bases unmatched: 6. Germline-derived CDR1 and CDR2 are SEHNR and FQNEAQ (reference sequence).

The J gene is TRBJ1-2, the V gene TRBV12-3 or TRBV12-4; tentatively, D is TRBD1 (5 bases). V was clipped by 5 bases and J by 4 bases, with 26 bases between them. The CDR3 spans 18 residues. The CDR3 sequence is CASSPRRQSFLAAYGYTF. The CDR3 DNA reads TGTGCCAGCAGTCCCCGCAGACAGTCATTCCTAGCGGCCTATGGCTACACCTTC.

The chain has TRBV5-5 and TRBJ2-1; D is unclear. This CDR3 is 14 amino acids long. Germline loops: CDR1 SGHKS, CDR2 YYEKEE (reference sequence). The V end was cut by 0 bases, the J end by 6 bases, with 10 bases between. CDR3 DNA: TGTGCCAGCAGCTTGGAGAGCAGATTCAATGAGCAGTTCTTC. It codes for CASSLESRFNEQFF.

This clonotype was recorded a few times. The V gene is TRBV20-1, the J gene TRBJ2-7, with a possible D match to TRBD2 (5 bases). V was cut by 8 bases and J by 3 bases, with 17 bases left in between. Germline V gene sequence: CDR1 DFQATT, CDR2 SNEGSKA (reference sequence). This CDR3 region has 13 residues. The CDR3 sequence: CSSLDYGFYEQYF. The CDR3 DNA reads as TGCAGTTCCCTCGACTATGGTTTCTACGAGCAGTACTTC.

This clonotype has just a few counts. J is TRBJ2-3 and V is TRBV20-1, with TRBD2 identical over 10 bases. Germline loops: CDR1 DFQATT, CDR2 SNEGSKA (reference sequence). V shed 0 bases, J shed 0 bases, and the junction held 3 bases outside the gene matches. The CDR3 has 16 residues. CDR3: CSARERTSGSTDTQYF. The CDR3 coding sequence is TGCAGTGCTAGAGAGAGGACTAGCGGTAGCACAGATACGCAGTATTTT.

This clonotype has more than one count but fewer than ten. The chain recombines TRBV27 with TRBJ1-2; perhaps TRBD1 as D (5 bases). The CDR3 contains 12 residues. Germline V gene data show CDR1 as MNHEY and CDR2 as SMNVEV (reference sequence). Between the trimmed V and J ends, which lost 4 bases and 8 bases, there was a span of 11 bases. The DNA for the CDR3 is TGTGCCAGCAGTTCCCAGGGTCGCGGCTACACCTTC. Protein sequence: CASSSQGRGYTF.

The chain couples TRBV11-2 to TRBJ1-1; D is possibly TRBD1 (5 bases). The CDR3 runs to 13 residues. Trimming stripped 0 bases from V and 10 bases from J, with 12 bases between. The germline CDR1 and CDR2 sequences are SGHAT and FQNNGV. Here the CDR3 DNA reads TGTGCCAGCAGCTTAGACACAGCAAGGGGAGCTTTCTTT. Translation gives CASSLDTARGAFF.

V is TRBV7-2 and J is TRBJ2-3, with D perhaps matching TRBD2 (6 bases). CDR1 SGHTA and CDR2 FQGNSA come from the germline V gene. CDR3 length equals 17 residues. Trimming stripped 0 bases from V and 6 bases from J, with 19 bases between. This chain's CDR3 is CASSLARGHGVPDTQYF. The DNA for the CDR3 is TGTGCCAGCAGCTTAGCGCGGGGTCACGGGGTGCCGGATACGCAGTATTTT.

This clonotype was counted a few times. Here the CDR3 reads CASSPGWQAEAFF. In DNA, the CDR3 is TGTGCCAGCAGCCCAGGGTGGCAGGCTGAAGCTTTCTTT. V gene TRBV12-3 or TRBV12-4 combines with J gene TRBJ1-1, with TRBD1 as a possible D gene (5 bases). The ends were cut back, 6 bases at V and 6 bases at J, with 14 bases in the middle. The CDR3 spans 13 residues.

As for this clonotype: This sequence may be a read error, since a much larger clone differs from it by one base. This chain connects TRBV7-8 to TRBJ1-6; 8 bases fit TRBD1. The CDR3 sequence is 15 residues long. Germline values: CDR1 SGHVS, CDR2 FQNEAQ. The CDR3, as DNA: TGTGCCAGCAGCCCAATGGGACAGGATAATTCACCCCACCACTTT. Protein product: CASSPMGQDNSPHHF.

The chain combines TRBV11-1 with TRBJ2-1; 9 nucleotides align to TRBD1. V shed 5 bases, J shed 7 bases, and the junction held 18 bases outside the gene matches. The CDR3 spans 18 residues. Germline values: CDR1 SGHAT, CDR2 FQDESV (reference sequence). The CDR3: CASSPRVATGGSRNEQFF. CDR3 bases: TGTGCCAGCAGCCCTCGCGTCGCGACAGGGGGTAGTAGAAATGAGCAGTTCTTC.

This clonotype was seen a few times. The V gene is TRBV29-1, the J gene TRBJ1-3, with D possibly being TRBD1 (5 bases). Trimming took 6 bases from V and 4 from J, leaving 13 bases between them. The CDR3 consists of 13 residues. The germline V gene has CDR1 SQVTM and CDR2 ANQGSEA. CDR3 coding DNA: TGCAGCGTCTTCCAGGGACCCGGAAACACCATATATTTT. This gives the protein CSVFQGPGNTIYF. Full variable domain (missing parts from reference TRBV29-1 and TRBJ1-3): SAVISQKPSRDICQRGTSLTIQCQVDSQVTMMFWYRQQPGQSLTLIATANQGSEATYESGFVIDKFPISRPNLTFSTLTVSNMSPEDSSIYLCSVFQGPGNTIYFGEGSWLTVV.

This clonotype was counted between two and nine times. This chain joins TRBV6-5 and TRBJ2-1; D remains ambiguous. The germline V gene has CDR1 MNHEY and CDR2 SVGAGI. This CDR3 region has 15 residues. The V and J ends lost 6 bases and 0 bases respectively, with 12 bases between them. For the CDR3, the DNA is TGTGCCAGCAGCTTAGGGTACCTCTCCTACAATGAGCAGTTCTTC. As protein: CASSLGYLSYNEQFF.

The CDR3 here is CASRQAGTGSSPLHF. The CDR3, as DNA: TGTGCCAGCAGACAAGCCGGGACAGGGAGTTCACCCCTCCACTTT. This chain joins TRBV25-1 and TRBJ1-6; TRBD1 aligns across 9 bases. Germline V gives CDR1 MGHDK, CDR2 SYGVNS. The CDR3 covers 15 residues. V was pared by 6 bases and J by 9 bases, with 9 bases of the junction left unmatched.

This clonotype turned up a few times. The V and J genes are TRBV5-1 and TRBJ2-3; 10 bases fit TRBD1. V lost 0 bases, J lost 5 bases, and 6 bases stayed unmatched. From germline, CDR1 is SGHRS and CDR2 YFSETQ. The CDR3 loop spans 16 amino acids. The CDR3 here is CASSLAPGQGRDTQYF. DNA for the CDR3: TGCGCCAGCAGCTTGGCCCCGGGACAGGGGAGAGATACGCAGTATTTT. The full variable domain, completed using reference TRBV5-1 and TRBJ2-3, is KAGVTQTPRYLIKTRGQQVTLSCSPISGHRSVSWYQQTPGQGLQFLFEYFSETQRNKGNFPGRFSGRQFSNSRSEMNVSTLELGDSALYLCASSLAPGQGRDTQYFGPGTRLTVL.

This chain joins TRBV2 and TRBJ1-5, with 8 nucleotides matching TRBD1. CDR3 length: 15 amino acids. The trim removed 6 bases at V and 2 bases at J, leaving 6 bases unmatched. Per germline, CDR1 SNHLY and CDR2 FYNNEI. CDR3: CASSGQGLGNQPQHF. CDR3 DNA: TGTGCCAGCAGCGGACAGGGTCTCGGCAATCAGCCCCAGCATTTT. The full variable domain, in which reference TRBV2 and TRBJ1-5 provide the parts outside the CDR3, is EPEVTQTPSHQVTQMGQEVILRCVPISNHLYFYWYRQILGQKVEFLVSFYNNEISEKSEIFDDQFSVERPDGSNFTLKIRSTKLEDSAMYFCASSGQGLGNQPQHFGDGTRLSIL.